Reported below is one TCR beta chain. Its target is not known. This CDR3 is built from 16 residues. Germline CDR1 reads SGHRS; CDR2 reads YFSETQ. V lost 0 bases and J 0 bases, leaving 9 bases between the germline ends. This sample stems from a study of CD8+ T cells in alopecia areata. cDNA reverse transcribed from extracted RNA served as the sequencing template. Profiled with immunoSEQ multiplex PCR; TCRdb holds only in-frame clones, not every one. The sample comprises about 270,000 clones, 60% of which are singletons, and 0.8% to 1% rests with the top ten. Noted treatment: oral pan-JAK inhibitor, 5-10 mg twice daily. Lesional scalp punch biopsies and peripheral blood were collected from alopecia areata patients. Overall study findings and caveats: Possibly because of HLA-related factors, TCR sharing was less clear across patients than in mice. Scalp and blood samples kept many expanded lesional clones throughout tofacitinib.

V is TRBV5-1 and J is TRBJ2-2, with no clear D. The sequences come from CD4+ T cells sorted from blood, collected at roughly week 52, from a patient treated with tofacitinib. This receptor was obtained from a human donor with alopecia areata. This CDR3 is CASSLEAATNTGELFF. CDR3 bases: TGCGCCAGCAGCTTGGAGGCAGCGACGAACACCGGGGAGCTGTTTTTT.